The present T cell receptor (beta chain) was sequenced within a study of blood T cells in healthy people across ages. Findings and caveats of the study: Unsorted PBMCs blocked a conclusive comparison of naive and antigen-experienced cells. Comparison with aged donors showed that long-lived donors had more naive CD4+ cells and higher diversity.

This clonotype was detected ten times or more. Its antigen is not identified. Per germline, CDR1 SGHTA and CDR2 FQGNSA. V shed 5 bases, J shed 4 bases, and the junction held 5 bases outside the gene matches. CDR3 length: 14 amino acids. Through a sample-barcoded 5' primer and a J-beta primer mix, a second PCR was run for about 6 to 11 cycles. Each cDNA molecule, via a template-switch adaptor with 12 random nucleotides, was tagged. TCRdb recomputed calls from the 5' RACE reads with MiXCR, one row per CDR3 protein. This sample has 850,000 or so distinct CDR3 sequences, with around 26% found just once. The rearrangement uses TRBV7-2 and TRBJ2-1; 7 bases map to TRBD2. Sequencing was carried out using blood. This TCR derives from a woman older than 75 in good health. CDR3 nucleotide sequence: TGTGCCAGCAGCCAACTAGCGCGATACAATGAGCAGTTCTTC. The encoded protein is CASSQLARYNEQFF.